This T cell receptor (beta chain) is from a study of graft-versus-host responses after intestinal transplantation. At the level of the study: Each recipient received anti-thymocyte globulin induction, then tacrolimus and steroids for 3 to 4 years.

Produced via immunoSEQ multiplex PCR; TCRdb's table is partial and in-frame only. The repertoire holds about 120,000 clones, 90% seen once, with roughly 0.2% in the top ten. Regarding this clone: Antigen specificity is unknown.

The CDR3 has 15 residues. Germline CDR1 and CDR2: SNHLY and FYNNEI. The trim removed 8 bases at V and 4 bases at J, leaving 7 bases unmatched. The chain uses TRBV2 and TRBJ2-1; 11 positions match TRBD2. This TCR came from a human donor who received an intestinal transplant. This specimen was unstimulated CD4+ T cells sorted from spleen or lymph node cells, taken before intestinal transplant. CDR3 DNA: TGTGCCAGCTCTTCCCGACTAGCGGGATACAATGAGCAGTTCTTC. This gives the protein CASSSRLAGYNEQFF.